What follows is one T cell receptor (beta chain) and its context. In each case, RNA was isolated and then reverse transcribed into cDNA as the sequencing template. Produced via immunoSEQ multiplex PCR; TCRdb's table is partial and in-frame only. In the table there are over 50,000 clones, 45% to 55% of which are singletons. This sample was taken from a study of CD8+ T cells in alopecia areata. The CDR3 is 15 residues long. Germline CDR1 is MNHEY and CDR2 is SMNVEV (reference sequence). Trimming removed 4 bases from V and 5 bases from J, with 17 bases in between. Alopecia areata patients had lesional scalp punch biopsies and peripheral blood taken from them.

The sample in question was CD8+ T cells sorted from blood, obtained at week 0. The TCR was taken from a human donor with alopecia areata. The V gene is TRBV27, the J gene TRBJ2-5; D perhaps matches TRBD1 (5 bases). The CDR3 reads CASSSAGTGRETQYF. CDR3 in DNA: TGTGCCAGCAGTTCCGCCGGCACAGGAAGGGAGACCCAGTACTTC.